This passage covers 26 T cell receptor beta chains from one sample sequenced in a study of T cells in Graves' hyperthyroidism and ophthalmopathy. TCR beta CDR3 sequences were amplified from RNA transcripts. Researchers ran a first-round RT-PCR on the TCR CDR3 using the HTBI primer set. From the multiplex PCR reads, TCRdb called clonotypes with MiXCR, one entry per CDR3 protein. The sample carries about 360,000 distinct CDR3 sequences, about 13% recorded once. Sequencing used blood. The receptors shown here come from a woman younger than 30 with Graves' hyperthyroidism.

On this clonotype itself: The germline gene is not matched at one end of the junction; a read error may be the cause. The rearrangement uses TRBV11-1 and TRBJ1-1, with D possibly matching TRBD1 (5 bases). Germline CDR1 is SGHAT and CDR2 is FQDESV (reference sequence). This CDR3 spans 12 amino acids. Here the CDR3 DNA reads TGTGCCAGCAGCCGGGGCAGCATTGAAGCCTTCTTT. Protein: CASSRGSIEAFF.

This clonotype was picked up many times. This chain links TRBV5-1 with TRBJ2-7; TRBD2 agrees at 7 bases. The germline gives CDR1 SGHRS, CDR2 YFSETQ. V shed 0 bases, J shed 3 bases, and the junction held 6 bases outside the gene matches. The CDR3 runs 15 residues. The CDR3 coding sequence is TGCGCCAGCAGCTTGGGTCTAGCGGTAGGCTACGAGCAGTACTTC. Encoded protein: CASSLGLAVGYEQYF.

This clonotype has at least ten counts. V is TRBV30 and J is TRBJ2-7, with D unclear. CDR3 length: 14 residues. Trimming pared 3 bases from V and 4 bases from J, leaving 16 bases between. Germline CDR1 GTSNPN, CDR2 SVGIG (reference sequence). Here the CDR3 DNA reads TGTGCCTGGAGGGTAGAAAGGTTTGGATACGAGCAGTACTTC. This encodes CAWRVERFGYEQYF.

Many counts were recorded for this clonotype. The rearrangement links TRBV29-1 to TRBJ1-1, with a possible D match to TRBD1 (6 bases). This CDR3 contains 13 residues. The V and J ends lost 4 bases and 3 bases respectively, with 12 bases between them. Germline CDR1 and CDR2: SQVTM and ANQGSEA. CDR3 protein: CSVGQGRDTEAFF. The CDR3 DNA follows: TGCAGCGTTGGTCAGGGGAGGGACACTGAAGCTTTCTTT.

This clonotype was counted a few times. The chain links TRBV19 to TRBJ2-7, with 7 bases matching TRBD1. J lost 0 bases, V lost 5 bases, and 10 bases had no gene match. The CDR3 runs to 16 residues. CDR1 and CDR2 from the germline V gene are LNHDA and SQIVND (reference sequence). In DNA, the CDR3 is TGTGCCAGTAGTTTAGCCGGGACAGCGAGCTCCTACGAGCAGTACTTC. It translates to CASSLAGTASSYEQYF. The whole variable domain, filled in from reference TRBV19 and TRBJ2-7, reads DGGITQSPKYLFRKEGQNVTLSCEQNLNHDAMYWYRQDPGQGLRLIYYSQIVNDFQKGDIAEGYSVSREKKESFPLTVTSAQKNPTAFYLCASSLAGTASSYEQYFGPGTRLTVT.

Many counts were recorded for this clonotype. The CDR3 loop reads CASSYSIRQGYYGYTF. The CDR3 bases are TGTGCCAGCAGTTACTCGATTCGCCAGGGATACTATGGCTACACCTTC. The chain has TRBV6-5 and TRBJ1-2, with TRBD1 as a possible D gene (5 bases). The CDR3 is made up of 16 amino acids. From germline, CDR1 is MNHEY and CDR2 SVGAGI. Trimming stripped 0 bases from V and 3 bases from J, with 14 bases between.

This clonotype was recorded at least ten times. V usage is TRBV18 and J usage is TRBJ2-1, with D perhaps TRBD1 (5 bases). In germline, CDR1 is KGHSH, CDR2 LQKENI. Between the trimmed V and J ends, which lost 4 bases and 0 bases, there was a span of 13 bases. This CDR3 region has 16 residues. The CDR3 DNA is TGTGCCAGCTCACTAGGGGTCAAGAGCTCCTACAATGAGCAGTTCTTC. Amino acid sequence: CASSLGVKSSYNEQFF.

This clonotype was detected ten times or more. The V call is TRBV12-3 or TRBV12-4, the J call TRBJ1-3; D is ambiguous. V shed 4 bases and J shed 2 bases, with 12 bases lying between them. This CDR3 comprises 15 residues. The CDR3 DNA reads TGTGCCAGCAGTTGGGGTGGGGAGGCTGGAAACACCATATATTTT. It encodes CASSWGGEAGNTIYF.

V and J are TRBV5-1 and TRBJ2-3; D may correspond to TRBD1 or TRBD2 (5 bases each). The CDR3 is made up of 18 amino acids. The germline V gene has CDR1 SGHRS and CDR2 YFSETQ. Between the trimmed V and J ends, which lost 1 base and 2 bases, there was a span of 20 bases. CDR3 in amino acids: CASSLTRGVGPDTDTQYF. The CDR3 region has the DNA TGCGCCAGCAGCTTGACTAGAGGCGTGGGGCCTGACACAGATACGCAGTATTTT.

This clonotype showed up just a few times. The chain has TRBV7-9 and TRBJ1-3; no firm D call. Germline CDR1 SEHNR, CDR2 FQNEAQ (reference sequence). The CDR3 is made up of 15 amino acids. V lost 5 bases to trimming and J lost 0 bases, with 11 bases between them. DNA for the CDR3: TGTGCCAGCAGCCGAGACATAAGCTCTGGAAACACCATATATTTT. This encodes CASSRDISSGNTIYF.

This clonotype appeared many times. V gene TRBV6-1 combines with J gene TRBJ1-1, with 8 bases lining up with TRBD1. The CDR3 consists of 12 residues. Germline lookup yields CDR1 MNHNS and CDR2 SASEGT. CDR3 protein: CASNRGFSEAFF. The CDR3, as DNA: TGTGCGTCGAACAGGGGGTTCTCTGAAGCTTTCTTT.

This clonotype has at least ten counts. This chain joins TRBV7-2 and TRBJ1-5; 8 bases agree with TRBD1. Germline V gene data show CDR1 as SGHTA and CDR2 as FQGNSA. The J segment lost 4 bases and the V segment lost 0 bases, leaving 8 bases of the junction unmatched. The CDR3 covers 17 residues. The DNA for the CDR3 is TGTGCCAGCAGCTTAGCCCCTGGACAGGGTGTAAATCAGCCCCAGCATTTT. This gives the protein CASSLAPGQGVNQPQHF. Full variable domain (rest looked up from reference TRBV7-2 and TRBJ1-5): GAGVSQSPSNKVTEKGKDVELRCDPISGHTALYWYRQSLGQGLEFLIYFQGNSAPDKSGLPSDRFSAERTGGSVSTLTIQRTQQEDSAVYLCASSLAPGQGVNQPQHFGDGTRLSIL.

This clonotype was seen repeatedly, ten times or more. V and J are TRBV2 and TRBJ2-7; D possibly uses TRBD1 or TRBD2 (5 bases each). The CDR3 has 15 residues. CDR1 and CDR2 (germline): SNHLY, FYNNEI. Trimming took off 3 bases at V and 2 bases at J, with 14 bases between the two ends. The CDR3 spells CASSEVQLGPYEQYF. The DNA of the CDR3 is TGTGCCAGCAGTGAGGTTCAGTTGGGACCCTACGAGCAGTACTTC.

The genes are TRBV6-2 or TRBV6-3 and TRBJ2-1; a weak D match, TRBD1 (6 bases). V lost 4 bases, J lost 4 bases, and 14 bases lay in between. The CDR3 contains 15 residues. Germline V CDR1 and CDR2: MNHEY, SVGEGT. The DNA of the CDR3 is TGTGCCAGCAGTTCTCAGACAGGAGTTTACAATGAGCAGTTCTTC. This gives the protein CASSSQTGVYNEQFF.

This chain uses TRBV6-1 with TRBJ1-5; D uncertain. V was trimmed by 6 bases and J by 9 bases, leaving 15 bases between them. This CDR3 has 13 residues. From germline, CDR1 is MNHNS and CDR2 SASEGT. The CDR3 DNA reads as TGTGCCAGCAGCGAATCCCCTCTAGCGCCCCAGCATTTT. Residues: CASSESPLAPQHF.

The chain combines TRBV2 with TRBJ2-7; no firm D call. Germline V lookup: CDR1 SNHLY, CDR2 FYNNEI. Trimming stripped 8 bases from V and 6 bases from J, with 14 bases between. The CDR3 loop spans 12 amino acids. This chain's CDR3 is CASGWNKAEQYF. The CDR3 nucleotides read TGTGCCAGCGGGTGGAACAAAGCCGAGCAGTACTTC.

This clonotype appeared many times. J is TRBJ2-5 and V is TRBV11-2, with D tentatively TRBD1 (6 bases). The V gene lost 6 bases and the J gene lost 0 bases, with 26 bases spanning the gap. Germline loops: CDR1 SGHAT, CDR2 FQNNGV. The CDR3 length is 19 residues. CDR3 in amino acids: CASSEVPGFGQPHQETQYF. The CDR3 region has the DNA TGTGCCAGCAGTGAGGTTCCCGGTTTTGGACAGCCACACCAAGAGACCCAGTACTTC. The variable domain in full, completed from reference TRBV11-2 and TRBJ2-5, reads EAGVAQSPRYKIIEKRQSVAFWCNPISGHATLYWYQQILGQGPKLLIQFQNNGVVDDSQLPKDRFSAERLKGVDSTLKIQPAKLEDSAVYLCASSEVPGFGQPHQETQYFGPGTRLLVL.

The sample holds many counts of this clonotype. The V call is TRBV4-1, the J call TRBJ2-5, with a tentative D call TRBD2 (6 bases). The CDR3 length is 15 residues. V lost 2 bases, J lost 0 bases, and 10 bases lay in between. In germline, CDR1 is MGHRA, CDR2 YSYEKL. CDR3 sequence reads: CASSQRAGNQETQYF. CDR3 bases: TGCGCCAGCAGCCAAAGAGCGGGTAACCAAGAGACCCAGTACTTC.

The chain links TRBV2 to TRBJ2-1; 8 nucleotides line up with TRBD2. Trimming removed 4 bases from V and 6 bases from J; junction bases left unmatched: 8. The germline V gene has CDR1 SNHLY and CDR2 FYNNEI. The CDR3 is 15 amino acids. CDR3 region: CASSVEAGVGNEQFF. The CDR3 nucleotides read TGTGCCAGCAGTGTCGAAGCGGGGGTAGGCAATGAGCAGTTCTTC.

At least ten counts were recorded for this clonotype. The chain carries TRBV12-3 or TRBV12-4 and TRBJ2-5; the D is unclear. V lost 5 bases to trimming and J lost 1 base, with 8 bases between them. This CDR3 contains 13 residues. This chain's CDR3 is CASSVELQETQYF. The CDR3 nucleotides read TGTGCCAGCAGTGTAGAACTCCAAGAGACCCAGTACTTC.

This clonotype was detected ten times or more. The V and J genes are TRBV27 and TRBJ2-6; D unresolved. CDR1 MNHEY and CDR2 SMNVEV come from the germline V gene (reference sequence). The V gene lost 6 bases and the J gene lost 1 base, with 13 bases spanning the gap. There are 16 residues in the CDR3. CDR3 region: CASSPIVRSGANVLTF. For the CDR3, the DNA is TGTGCCAGCAGCCCCATAGTGCGGTCTGGGGCCAACGTCCTGACTTTC. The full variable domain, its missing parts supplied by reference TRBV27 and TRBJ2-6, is EAQVTQNPRYLITVTGKKLTVTCSQNMNHEYMSWYRQDPGLGLRQIYYSMNVEVTDKGDVPEGYKVSRKEKRNFPLILESPSPNQTSLYFCASSPIVRSGANVLTFGAGSRLTVL.

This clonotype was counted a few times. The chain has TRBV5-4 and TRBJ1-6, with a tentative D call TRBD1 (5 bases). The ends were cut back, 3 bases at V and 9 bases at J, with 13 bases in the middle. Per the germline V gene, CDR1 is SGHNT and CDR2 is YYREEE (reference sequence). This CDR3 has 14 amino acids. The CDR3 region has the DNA TGTGCCAGCAGCTGGGTGCCAGGGAGTTCACCCCTCCACTTT. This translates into CASSWVPGSSPLHF.

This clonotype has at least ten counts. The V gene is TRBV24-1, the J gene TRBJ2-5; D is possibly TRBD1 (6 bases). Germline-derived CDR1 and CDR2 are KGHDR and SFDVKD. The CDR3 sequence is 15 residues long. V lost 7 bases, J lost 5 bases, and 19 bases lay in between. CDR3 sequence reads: CATSPGNSRGETQYF. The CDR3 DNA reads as TGTGCCACCAGCCCTGGGAACAGTAGGGGGGAGACCCAGTACTTC.

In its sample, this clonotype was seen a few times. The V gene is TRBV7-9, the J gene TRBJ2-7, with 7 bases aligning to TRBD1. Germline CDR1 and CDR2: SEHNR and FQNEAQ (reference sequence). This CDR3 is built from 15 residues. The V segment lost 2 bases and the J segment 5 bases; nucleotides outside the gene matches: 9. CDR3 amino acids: CASSLSGWQGDEQYF. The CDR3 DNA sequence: TGTGCCAGCAGCTTATCCGGCTGGCAGGGGGACGAGCAGTACTTC.

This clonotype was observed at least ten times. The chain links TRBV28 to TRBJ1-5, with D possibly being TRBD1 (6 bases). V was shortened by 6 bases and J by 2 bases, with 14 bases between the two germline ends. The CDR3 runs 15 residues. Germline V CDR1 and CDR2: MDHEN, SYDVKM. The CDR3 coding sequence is TGTGCCAGCAGGCTCAGGCAGGGGCGCAATCAGCCCCAGCATTTT. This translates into CASRLRQGRNQPQHF.

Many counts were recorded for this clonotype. The CDR3 coding sequence is TGTGCCAGCAGTCCCTTTAGGGGTAGCACAGATACGCAGTATTTT. Protein sequence: CASSPFRGSTDTQYF. The chain carries TRBV28 and TRBJ2-3; the D gene is possibly TRBD1 (5 bases). Germline CDR1 reads MDHEN; CDR2 reads SYDVKM. This CDR3 is 15 amino acids long. Between the trimmed V and J ends, which lost 5 bases and 0 bases, there was a span of 12 bases.